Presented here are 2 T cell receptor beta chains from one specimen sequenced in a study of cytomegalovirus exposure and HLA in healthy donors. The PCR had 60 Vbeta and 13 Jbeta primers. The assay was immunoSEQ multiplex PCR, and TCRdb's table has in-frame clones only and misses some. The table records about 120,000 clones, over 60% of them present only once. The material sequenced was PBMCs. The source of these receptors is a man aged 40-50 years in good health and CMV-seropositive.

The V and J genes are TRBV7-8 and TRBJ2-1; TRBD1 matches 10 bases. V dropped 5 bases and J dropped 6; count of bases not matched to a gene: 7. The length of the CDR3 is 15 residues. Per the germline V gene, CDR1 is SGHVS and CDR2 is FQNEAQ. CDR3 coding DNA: TGTGCCAGCAGCCGGACAGGGGGAGATAGCAATGAGCAGTTCTTC. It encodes CASSRTGGDSNEQFF.

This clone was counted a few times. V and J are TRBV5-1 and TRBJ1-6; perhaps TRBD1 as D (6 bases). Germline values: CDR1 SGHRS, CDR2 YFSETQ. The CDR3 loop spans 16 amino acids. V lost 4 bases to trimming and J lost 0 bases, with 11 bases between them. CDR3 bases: TGCGCCAGCAGCCGCGGACAGAGCTCCTATAATTCACCCCTCCACTTT. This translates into CASSRGQSSYNSPLHF.